This T cell receptor (beta chain) was sequenced for a study of T cells in Graves' hyperthyroidism and ophthalmopathy. As for the study in general: At the time of initial diagnosis and before any treatment, peripheral blood was collected. Study-wide findings and caveats: Ophthalmopathy was told apart from stable hyperthyroidism by a 13 V-J model.

TCR beta CDR3 regions were amplified from RNA. The HTBI primer set served for first-round RT-PCR of the TCR CDR3. A single record per CDR3 protein comes from TCRdb applying MiXCR to the multiplex PCR reads. In the table there are 690,000 or so distinct CDR3 sequences, around 20% of which are singletons. For the diagnoses, clinical symptoms, serum thyroxine and TRAb, thyroid ultrasound and orbital computed tomography were used. PBMCs stemmed from approximately 9.1 ml fresh peripheral blood. The CDR3 is 15 amino acids. V dropped 6 bases and J dropped 3; count of bases not matched to a gene: 7. In germline, CDR1 is KGHSH, CDR2 LQKENI. This clonotype was counted ten times or more. Its antigen is still unknown.

J is TRBJ1-5 and V is TRBV18; TRBD1 agrees at 8 bases. The specimen sequenced was blood. The sequence came from a woman in her 50s with Graves' hyperthyroidism that later progressed to Graves' ophthalmopathy. The CDR3 coding sequence is TGTGCCAGCTCCTCACGGACAGGGACCAATCAGCCCCAGCATTTT. Translating gives CASSSRTGTNQPQHF.